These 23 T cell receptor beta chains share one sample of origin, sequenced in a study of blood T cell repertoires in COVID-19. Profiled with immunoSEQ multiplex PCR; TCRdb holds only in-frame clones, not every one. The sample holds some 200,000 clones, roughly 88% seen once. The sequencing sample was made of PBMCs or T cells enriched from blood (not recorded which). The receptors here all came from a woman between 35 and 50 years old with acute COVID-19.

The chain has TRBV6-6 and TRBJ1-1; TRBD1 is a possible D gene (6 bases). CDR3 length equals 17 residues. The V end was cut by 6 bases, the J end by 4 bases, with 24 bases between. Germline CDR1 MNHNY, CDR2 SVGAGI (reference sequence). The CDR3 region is CASRRVSGTQGGTEAFF. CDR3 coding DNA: TGTGCCAGCAGGCGAGTTTCGGGTACACAGGGTGGCACTGAAGCTTTCTTT.

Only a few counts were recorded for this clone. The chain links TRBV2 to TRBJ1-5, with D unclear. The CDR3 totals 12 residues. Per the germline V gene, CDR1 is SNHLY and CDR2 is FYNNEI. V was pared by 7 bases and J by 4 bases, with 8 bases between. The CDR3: CASNADNQPQHF. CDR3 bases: TGTGCCAGCAATGCGGATAATCAGCCCCAGCATTTT.

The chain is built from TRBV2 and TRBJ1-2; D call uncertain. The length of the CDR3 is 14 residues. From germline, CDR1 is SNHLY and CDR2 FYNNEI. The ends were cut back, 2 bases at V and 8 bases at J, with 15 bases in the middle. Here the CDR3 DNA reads TGTGCCAGCAGTGAAACCCCGATGCGCGGGGGCTACACCTTC. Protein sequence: CASSETPMRGGYTF.

DNA for the CDR3: TGTGCCTGGAGTGACGCCGGGCAGTTCTTC. Amino acids: CAWSDAGQFF. The chain recombines TRBV30 with TRBJ2-1; no clear D gene. Deletions cut 1 base from V and 12 bases from J, with 7 bases between. CDR1 is GTSNPN, CDR2 SVGIG, per germline (reference sequence). The CDR3 covers 10 residues.

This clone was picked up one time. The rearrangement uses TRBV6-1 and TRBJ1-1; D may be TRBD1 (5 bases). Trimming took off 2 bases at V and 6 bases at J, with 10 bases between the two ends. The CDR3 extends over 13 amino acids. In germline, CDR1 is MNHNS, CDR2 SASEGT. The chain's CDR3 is CASSERQIAEAFF. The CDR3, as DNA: TGTGCCAGCAGTGAACGACAGATCGCTGAAGCTTTCTTT.

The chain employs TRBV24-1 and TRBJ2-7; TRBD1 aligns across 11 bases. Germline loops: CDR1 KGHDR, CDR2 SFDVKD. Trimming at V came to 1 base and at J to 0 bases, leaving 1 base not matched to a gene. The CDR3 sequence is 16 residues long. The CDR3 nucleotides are TGTGCCACCAGTGATTTTGGACAGGGGGCCTCCTACGAGCAGTACGTC. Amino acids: CATSDFGQGASYEQYV.

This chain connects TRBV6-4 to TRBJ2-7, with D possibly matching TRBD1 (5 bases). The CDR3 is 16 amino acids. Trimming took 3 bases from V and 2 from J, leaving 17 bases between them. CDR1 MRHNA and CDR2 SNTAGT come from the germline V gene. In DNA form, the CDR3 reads TGTGCCAGCAGTGATACAGGACACCTTGTTACCTACGAGCAGTACGTC. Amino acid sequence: CASSDTGHLVTYEQYV.

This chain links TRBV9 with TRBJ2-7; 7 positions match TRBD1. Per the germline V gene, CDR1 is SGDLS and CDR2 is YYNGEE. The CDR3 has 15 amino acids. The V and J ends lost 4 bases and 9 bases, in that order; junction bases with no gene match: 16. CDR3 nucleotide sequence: TGTGCCAGCAGCACCCGGAGGACAGGAGGTTCGGGGCAGTACGTC. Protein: CASSTRRTGGSGQYV.

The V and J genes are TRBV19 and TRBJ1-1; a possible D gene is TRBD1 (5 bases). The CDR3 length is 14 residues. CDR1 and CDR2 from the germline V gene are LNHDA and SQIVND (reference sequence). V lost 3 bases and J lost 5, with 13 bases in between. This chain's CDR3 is CASSIRGAGTEAFF. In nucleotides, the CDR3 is TGTGCCAGTAGTATCCGGGGCGCGGGGACTGAAGCTTTCTTT.

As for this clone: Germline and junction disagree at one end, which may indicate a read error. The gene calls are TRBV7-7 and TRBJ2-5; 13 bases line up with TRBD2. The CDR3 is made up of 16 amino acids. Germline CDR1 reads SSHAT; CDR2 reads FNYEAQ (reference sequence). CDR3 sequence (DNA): TGTGCTAGCAGCCCAGAACTAGCGGGGGGGTCAGAGACCCAGTACTTC. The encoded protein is CASSPELAGGSETQYF. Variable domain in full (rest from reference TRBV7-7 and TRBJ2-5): GAGVSQSPRYKVTKRGQDVTLRCDPISSHATLYWYQQALGQGPEFLTYFNYEAQPDKSGLPSDRFSAERPEGSISTLTIQRTEQRDSAMYRCASSPELAGGSETQYFGPGTRLLVL.

The CDR3 coding sequence is TGTGCCAGCAGCTACAGGGATCTGAACACTGAAGCTTTCTTT. Translated: CASSYRDLNTEAFF. V and J are TRBV3-1 (or the pseudogene TRBV3-2) and TRBJ1-1, with a possible D match to TRBD1 (6 bases). The germline gives CDR1 LGHDT, CDR2 YNNKEL (reference sequence). The CDR3 length is 14 residues. The V and J ends lost 5 bases and 0 bases respectively, with 10 bases between them.

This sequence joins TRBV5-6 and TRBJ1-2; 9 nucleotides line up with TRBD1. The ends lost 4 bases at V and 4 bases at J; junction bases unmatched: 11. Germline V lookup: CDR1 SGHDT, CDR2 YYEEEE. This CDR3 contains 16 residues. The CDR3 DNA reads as TGTGCCAGCAGCCCCGGGGGGACAGGGATTCGCTATGGCTACACCTTC. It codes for CASSPGGTGIRYGYTF.

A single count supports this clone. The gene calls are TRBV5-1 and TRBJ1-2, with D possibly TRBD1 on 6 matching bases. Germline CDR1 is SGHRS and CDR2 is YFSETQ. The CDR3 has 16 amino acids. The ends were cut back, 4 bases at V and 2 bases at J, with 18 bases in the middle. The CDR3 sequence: CASSIPGGAGNYGYTF. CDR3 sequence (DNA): TGCGCCAGCAGCATCCCTGGGGGGGCAGGGAACTATGGCTACACCTTC.

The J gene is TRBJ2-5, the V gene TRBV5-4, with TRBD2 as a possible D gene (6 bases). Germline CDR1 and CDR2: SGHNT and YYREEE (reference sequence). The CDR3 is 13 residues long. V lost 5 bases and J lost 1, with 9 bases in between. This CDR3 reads CASRTGSQETQYF. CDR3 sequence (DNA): TGTGCCAGCAGAACCGGGAGCCAAGAGACCCAGTACTTC. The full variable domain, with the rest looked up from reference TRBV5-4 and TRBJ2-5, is ETGVTQSPTHLIKTRGQQVTLRCSSQSGHNTVSWYQQALGQGPQFIFQYYREEENGRGNFPPRFSGLQFPNYSSELNVNALELDDSALYLCASRTGSQETQYFGPGTRLLVL.

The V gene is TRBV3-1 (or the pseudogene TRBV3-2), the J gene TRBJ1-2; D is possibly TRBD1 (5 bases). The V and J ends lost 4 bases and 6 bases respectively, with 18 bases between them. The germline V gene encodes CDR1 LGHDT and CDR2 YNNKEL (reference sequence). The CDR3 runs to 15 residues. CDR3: CASSRPPGGIDGYTF. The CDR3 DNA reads TGTGCCAGCAGCCGGCCGCCCGGGGGAATTGATGGCTACACCTTC.

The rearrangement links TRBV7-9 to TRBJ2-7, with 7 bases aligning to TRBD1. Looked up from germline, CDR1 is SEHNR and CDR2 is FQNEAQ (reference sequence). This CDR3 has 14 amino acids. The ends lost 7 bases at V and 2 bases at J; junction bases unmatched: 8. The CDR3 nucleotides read TGTGCCAGCACCGAAGGGCAGGGGGCCTACGAGCAGTACTTC. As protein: CASTEGQGAYEQYF. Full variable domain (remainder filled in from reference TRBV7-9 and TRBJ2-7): DTGVSQNPRHKITKRGQNVTFRCDPISEHNRLYWYRQTLGQGPEFLTYFQNEAQLEKSRLLSDRFSAERPKGSFSTLEIQRTEQGDSAMYLCASTEGQGAYEQYFGPGTRLTVT.

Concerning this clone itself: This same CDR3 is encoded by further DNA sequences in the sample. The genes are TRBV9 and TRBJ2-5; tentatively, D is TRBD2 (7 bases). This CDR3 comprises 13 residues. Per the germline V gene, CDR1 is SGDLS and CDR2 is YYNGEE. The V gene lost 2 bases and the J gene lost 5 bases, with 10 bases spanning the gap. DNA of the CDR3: TGTGCCAGCAGCGTGGGGGGGCTGGAGACCCAGTACTTC. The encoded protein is CASSVGGLETQYF.

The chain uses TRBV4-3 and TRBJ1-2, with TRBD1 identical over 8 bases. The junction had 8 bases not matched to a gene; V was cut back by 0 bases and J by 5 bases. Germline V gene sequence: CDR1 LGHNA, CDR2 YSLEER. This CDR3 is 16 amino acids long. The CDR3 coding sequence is TGCGCCAGCAGCCAAGATCGATATGGACAGGGATATGGCTACACCTTC. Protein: CASSQDRYGQGYGYTF.

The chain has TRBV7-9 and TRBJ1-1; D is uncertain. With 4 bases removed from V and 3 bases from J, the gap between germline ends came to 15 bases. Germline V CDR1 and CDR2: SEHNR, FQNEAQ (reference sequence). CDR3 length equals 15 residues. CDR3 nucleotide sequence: TGTGCCAGCAGCTCCTATGACACGGAATACACTGAAGCTTTCTTT. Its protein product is CASSSYDTEYTEAFF.

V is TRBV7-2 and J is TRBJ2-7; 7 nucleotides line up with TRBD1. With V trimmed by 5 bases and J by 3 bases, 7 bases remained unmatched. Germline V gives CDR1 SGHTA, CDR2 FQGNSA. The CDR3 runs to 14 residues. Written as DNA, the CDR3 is TGTGCCAGCAGCCCGGGCACAGGGGTCTACGAGCAGTACTTC. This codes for CASSPGTGVYEQYF.

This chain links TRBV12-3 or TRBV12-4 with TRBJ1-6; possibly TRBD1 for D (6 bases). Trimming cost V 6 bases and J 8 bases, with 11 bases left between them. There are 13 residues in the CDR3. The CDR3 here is CASSSGQHSPLHF. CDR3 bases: TGTGCCAGCAGCTCAGGACAGCATTCACCCCTCCACTTT.

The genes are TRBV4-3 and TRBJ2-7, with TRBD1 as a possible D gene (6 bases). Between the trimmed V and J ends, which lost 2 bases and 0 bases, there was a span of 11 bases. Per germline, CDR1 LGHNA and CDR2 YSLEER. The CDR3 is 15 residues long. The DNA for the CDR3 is TGCGCCAGCAGCCAACATAGGGACACCTCCTACGAGCAGTACTTC. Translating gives CASSQHRDTSYEQYF.

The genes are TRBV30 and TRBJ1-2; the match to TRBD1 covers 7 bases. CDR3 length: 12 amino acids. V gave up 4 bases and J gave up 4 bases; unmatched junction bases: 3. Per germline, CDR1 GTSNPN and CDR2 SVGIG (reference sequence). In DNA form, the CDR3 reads TGTGCCTGGACCGGACAGGCCTATGGCTACACCTTC. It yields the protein CAWTGQAYGYTF. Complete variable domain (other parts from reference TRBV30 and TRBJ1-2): SQTIHQWPATLVQPVGSPLSLECTVEGTSNPNLYWYRQAAGRGLQLLFYSVGIGQISSEVPQNLSASRPQDRQFILSSKKLLLSDSGFYLCAWTGQAYGYTFGSGTRLTVV.